The 24 T cell receptor beta chains reported below all come from one sample, sequenced in a study of blood T cell repertoires in COVID-19. Assay used: immunoSEQ multiplex PCR; TCRdb lists only in-frame clones, some missing. The data contain tens of thousands of clones, approximately 90% of them singletons. Sequenced input: peripheral blood. Source of these receptors: a man older than 75 with acute or convalescent COVID-19.

The CDR3 region is CASSLDWGHNEQFF. The CDR3 nucleotides read TGTGCCAGCAGCTTAGATTGGGGGCACAATGAGCAGTTCTTC. The gene calls are TRBV11-2 and TRBJ2-1; tentatively, D is TRBD1 (6 bases). CDR3 length: 14 amino acids. The V and J ends lost 0 bases and 5 bases respectively, with 8 bases between them. Germline CDR1 is SGHAT and CDR2 is FQNNGV.

This chain uses TRBV5-4 with TRBJ2-1, with D hard to call. The CDR3 extends over 13 amino acids. V lost 1 base and J 5 bases, leaving 7 bases between the germline ends. CDR1 and CDR2 from the germline V gene are SGHNT and YYREEE (reference sequence). This CDR3 reads CASSLSRDNEQFF. The CDR3 bases are TGTGCCAGCAGCTTGTCCCGGGACAATGAGCAGTTCTTC.

The table lists this clone with a count of one. The same CDR3 can be traced to other DNA sequences in this sample. The CDR3 here is CASSTLQGNQPQHF. The DNA for the CDR3 is TGTGCCAGTAGTACTTTACAGGGTAATCAGCCCCAGCATTTT. This rearrangement joins TRBV19 to TRBJ1-5; TRBD1 is a possible D gene (6 bases). This CDR3 is built from 14 residues. V lost 4 bases and J lost 4, with 11 bases in between. Germline values: CDR1 LNHDA, CDR2 SQIVND (reference sequence).

This chain uses TRBV5-1 with TRBJ1-4; weak D call: TRBD1 (5 bases). Trimming stripped 4 bases from V and 8 bases from J, with 21 bases between. The germline CDR1 and CDR2 sequences are SGHRS and YFSETQ. The length of the CDR3 is 16 residues. CDR3 region: CASSLGGSSGDEKLFF. The CDR3 DNA sequence: TGCGCCAGCAGCCTTGGAGGGTCCTCGGGGGACGAAAAACTGTTTTTT.

The chain recombines TRBV12-3 or TRBV12-4 with TRBJ1-2; possible D gene TRBD1, 5 bases. The V and J ends lost 6 bases and 7 bases respectively, with 12 bases between them. The CDR3 sequence is 12 residues long. Here the CDR3 reads CASSQQVSGYTF. The DNA for the CDR3 is TGTGCCAGCAGCCAACAGGTTTCTGGCTACACCTTC.

This rearrangement joins TRBV15 to TRBJ2-7, with TRBD1 matching 10 bases. The CDR3 runs to 15 residues. V lost 1 base, J lost 3 bases, and 3 bases stayed unmatched. Germline-derived CDR1 and CDR2 are LNHNV and YYDKDF (reference sequence). The CDR3: CATSRAGTGDYEQYF. CDR3 in DNA: TGTGCCACCAGCAGAGCCGGGACAGGGGACTACGAGCAGTACTTC.

The table lists this clone with a few counts. V usage is TRBV5-1 and J usage is TRBJ2-1; 9 bases match TRBD2. CDR3 length: 15 residues. V lost 4 bases to trimming and J lost 9 bases; unmatched junction nucleotides: 11. Per germline, CDR1 SGHRS and CDR2 YFSETQ. CDR3 nucleotides: TGCGCCAGCAGCGGGGCGGGACTAGCCGGGGTTGAGCAGTTCTTC. Amino acid sequence: CASSGAGLAGVEQFF.

V usage is TRBV18 and J usage is TRBJ1-4; TRBD1 matches 8 bases. V shed 2 bases, J shed 8 bases, and the junction held 4 bases outside the gene matches. The CDR3 is made up of 14 amino acids. Per germline, CDR1 KGHSH and CDR2 LQKENI. CDR3 residues: CASSPTGGDEKLFF. In DNA, the CDR3 is TGTGCCAGCTCACCAACAGGGGGAGACGAAAAACTGTTTTTT.

This chain joins TRBV5-1 and TRBJ2-2, with 8 bases lining up with TRBD1. CDR3 length: 17 amino acids. The junction had 9 bases not matched to a gene; V was cut back by 5 bases and J by 0 bases. Germline V gene lookup returns CDR1 SGHRS and CDR2 YFSETQ. CDR3 in DNA: TGCGCCAGCAGTTGGGGTGGGGACAGGACGAACACCGGGGAGCTGTTTTTT. Protein sequence: CASSWGGDRTNTGELFF.

The J gene is TRBJ1-1, the V gene TRBV2; 7 bases fit TRBD1. CDR1 SNHLY and CDR2 FYNNEI come from the germline V gene. CDR3 length: 13 residues. V dropped 6 bases and J dropped 11; count of bases not matched to a gene: 12. CDR3 sequence (DNA): TGTGCCAGCAGCGACCAACTCCAGGGGGAGGCTTTCTTT. Its protein product is CASSDQLQGEAFF.

The rearrangement joins TRBV10-3 to TRBJ1-2; TRBD1 agrees at 10 bases. The trim removed 8 bases at V and 3 bases at J, leaving 6 bases unmatched. The CDR3 extends over 14 amino acids. Looked up from germline, CDR1 is ENHRY and CDR2 is SYGVKD. CDR3 residues: CAISRGQGDYGYTF. As DNA, the CDR3 is TGTGCCATCTCTCGAGGACAGGGGGACTATGGCTACACCTTC.

This chain links TRBV3-1 (or the pseudogene TRBV3-2) with TRBJ1-1; D possibly corresponds to TRBD1 (5 bases). V dropped 2 bases and J dropped 1 base, with 11 bases sitting between them. The germline V gene encodes CDR1 LGHDT and CDR2 YNNKEL (reference sequence). CDR3 size: 15 residues. DNA for the CDR3: TGTGCCAGCAGCCAAACCGGGACTGGGAACACTGAAGCTTTCTTT. This translates into CASSQTGTGNTEAFF.

The chain joins TRBV5-1 to TRBJ1-6, with TRBD1 as a possible D gene (5 bases). CDR3 length: 14 amino acids. Trimming removed 5 bases at V and 7 bases at J, with 13 bases between. Per germline, CDR1 SGHRS and CDR2 YFSETQ. CDR3 amino acids: CASRDQTANSPLHF. CDR3 sequence (DNA): TGCGCCAGCAGGGACCAGACAGCCAATTCACCCCTCCACTTT.

V usage is TRBV10-2 and J usage is TRBJ1-1; D is possibly TRBD1 (6 bases). Trimming removed 4 bases at V and 4 bases at J, with 22 bases between. The CDR3 sequence is 17 residues long. Germline CDR1 and CDR2: WSHSY and SAAADI. The CDR3 sequence: CASSVWGGLTRGTEAFF. The CDR3 coding sequence is TGCGCCAGCAGTGTCTGGGGGGGCCTTACACGGGGCACTGAAGCTTTCTTT.

This chain joins TRBV28 and TRBJ1-5; maybe TRBD1 (5 bases). The V gene lost 6 bases and the J gene lost 5 bases, with 11 bases spanning the gap. This CDR3 region has 13 residues. The V gene's germline CDR1 is MDHEN and CDR2 SYDVKM. Written as DNA, the CDR3 is TGTGCCAGCAGAGGGACTTGGGATCAGCCCCAGCATTTT. This encodes CASRGTWDQPQHF.

This chain connects TRBV7-3 to TRBJ2-1; possible D gene TRBD1, 6 bases. CDR3 length equals 15 residues. Trimming pared 5 bases from V and 0 bases from J, leaving 11 bases between. Germline V gene data show CDR1 as SGHTA and CDR2 as FQGTGA. CDR3 protein: CASSQQGDSYNEQFF. DNA for the CDR3: TGTGCCAGCAGCCAACAGGGCGACTCCTACAATGAGCAGTTCTTC.

V and J are TRBV7-2 and TRBJ1-1; no clear D. CDR1 is SGHTA, CDR2 FQGNSA, per germline. This CDR3 region has 15 residues. The germline V and J ends were trimmed by 5 bases and 4 bases, with 17 bases remaining between them. The CDR3 nucleotides read TGTGCCAGCAGCGCGGGCCCTCATTCGGGCACTGAAGCTTTCTTT. Translated, it gives CASSAGPHSGTEAFF.

This sequence joins TRBV24-1 and TRBJ2-2; the D gene is possibly TRBD1 (6 bases). The germline V gene encodes CDR1 KGHDR and CDR2 SFDVKD. This CDR3 spans 14 amino acids. V was pared by 9 bases and J by 1 base, with 11 bases between. CDR3 DNA: TGTGCCACCGGCAAGGGACAGAACACCGGGGAGCTGTTTTTT. Translated: CATGKGQNTGELFF.

The J gene is TRBJ1-6, the V gene TRBV21-1; TRBD1 was called by the table and not checked on the DNA. TRBV21-1 is a pseudogene. CDR3 length equals 16 residues. The CDR3 DNA follows: TGTGCCAGCACCATAACCGGACAGGGGAAGAATTCACCCCTCCACTTT. This encodes CASTITGQGKNSPLHF.

The genes are TRBV7-3 and TRBJ2-3; D is unresolved. The germline gives CDR1 SGHTA, CDR2 FQGTGA. The CDR3 consists of 16 residues. Trimming pared 1 base from V and 2 bases from J, leaving 13 bases between. DNA for the CDR3: TGTGCCAGCAGCTTAAGATCTGGGCTGACCACAGATACGCAGTATTTT. It encodes CASSLRSGLTTDTQYF.

The V and J genes are TRBV5-1 and TRBJ2-3; 7 bases align to TRBD1. V lost 4 bases and J lost 1; bases outside the gene matches: 6. This CDR3 comprises 15 residues. Germline V gives CDR1 SGHRS, CDR2 YFSETQ. The CDR3 nucleotides are TGCGCCAGCAGCGCGACAGGGTTTGGCACAGATACGCAGTATTTT. Amino acid sequence: CASSATGFGTDTQYF.

V is TRBV29-1 and J is TRBJ2-2; D possibly corresponds to TRBD2 (6 bases). CDR3 size: 11 residues. Trimming left V 6 bases short and J 7 bases short, with 9 bases between. In germline, CDR1 is SQVTM, CDR2 ANQGSEA. This CDR3 reads CSVKEGGELFF. CDR3 DNA sequence: TGCAGCGTGAAGGAGGGCGGGGAGCTGTTTTTT.

Concerning this clone: A read error may account for a junction end that differs from germline. V usage is TRBV2 and J usage is TRBJ1-2; 11 bases are a match to TRBD1. The CDR3 length is 15 residues. CDR1 and CDR2 from the germline V gene are SNHLY and FYNNEI. CDR3 region: CASREGTGGNYGYTF. CDR3 bases: TGTGCCAGCAGGGAAGGGACAGGGGGTAACTATGGCTACACCTTC.

The chain recombines TRBV29-1 with TRBJ2-7, with 8 bases aligning to TRBD2. With V trimmed by 7 bases and J by 6 bases, 17 bases remained unmatched. Germline V lookup: CDR1 SQVTM, CDR2 ANQGSEA. The CDR3 spans 15 residues. The CDR3 coding sequence is TGCAGCGCCCTCCGTCATGGCGGGGGGTACTCCGAGCAGTACTTC. Its translation is CSALRHGGGYSEQYF.